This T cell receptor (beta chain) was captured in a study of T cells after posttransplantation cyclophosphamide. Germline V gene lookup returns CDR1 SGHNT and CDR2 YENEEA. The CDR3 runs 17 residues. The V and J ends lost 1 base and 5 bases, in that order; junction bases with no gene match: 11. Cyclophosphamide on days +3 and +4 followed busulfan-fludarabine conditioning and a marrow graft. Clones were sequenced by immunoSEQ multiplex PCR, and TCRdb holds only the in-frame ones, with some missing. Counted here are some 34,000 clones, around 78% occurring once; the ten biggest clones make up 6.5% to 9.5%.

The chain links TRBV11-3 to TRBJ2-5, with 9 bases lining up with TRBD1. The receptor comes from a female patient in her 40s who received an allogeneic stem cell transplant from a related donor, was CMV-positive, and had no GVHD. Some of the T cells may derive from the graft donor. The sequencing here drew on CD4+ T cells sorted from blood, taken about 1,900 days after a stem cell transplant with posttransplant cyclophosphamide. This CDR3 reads CASSLGGGQGKMETQYF. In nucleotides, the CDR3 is TGTGCCAGCAGCTTAGGAGGCGGACAGGGGAAAATGGAGACCCAGTACTTC.